This T cell receptor beta chain was captured by sequencing in a study of cytomegalovirus exposure and HLA in healthy donors. Study findings and constraints: According to reports, the classifier identified cytomegalovirus status with high specificity and sensitivity.

PCR involved 60 Vbeta and 13 Jbeta primers. Sequencing used immunoSEQ multiplex PCR; TCRdb keeps in-frame clones, though not all of them. Seen here are about 89,000 clones, about 74% observed once, and the top ten hold about 1.8%. With regard to this clone: The target antigen is unknown.

V dropped 4 bases and J dropped 6 bases, with 13 bases sitting between them. Germline CDR1 reads SGHTA; CDR2 reads FQGNSA. This CDR3 region has 14 residues. The receptor was isolated from a male donor in good health and CMV-seronegative. The V gene is TRBV7-2, the J gene TRBJ1-5; possible D gene TRBD1, 5 bases. Sequencing was performed on PBMCs. This CDR3 reads CASSSSSGFQPQHF. The CDR3 DNA is TGTGCCAGCAGCTCTTCCTCAGGGTTTCAGCCCCAGCATTTT.